This T cell receptor beta chain was retrieved from a study of cytomegalovirus exposure and HLA in healthy donors. Study-wide findings and caveats: The study labeled under 200 TCR beta chains cytomegalovirus-associated.

13 Jbeta primers and 60 Vbeta primers were used for the PCR. Measured with immunoSEQ multiplex PCR; TCRdb has only the in-frame clones, and not every one. The sample includes around 50,000 clones, roughly 80% seen only once; the top ten take over 1.5%. V lost 4 bases to trimming and J lost 5 bases, with 12 bases between them. CDR3 length equals 13 residues. From germline, CDR1 is SGHNT and CDR2 YYREEE (reference sequence). As concerns this clone: What it binds is unknown.

This sequence originates from a man aged 40-49 years in good health and CMV-seronegative. Sequenced input: PBMCs. V usage is TRBV5-4 and J usage is TRBJ2-5; the D gene is possibly TRBD1 (6 bases). The CDR3 reads CASSPTGIETQYF. The CDR3 DNA follows: TGTGCCAGCAGCCCCACAGGGATCGAGACCCAGTACTTC.